One and the same sample provided the 17 T cell receptor beta chains below, sequenced in a study of graft-versus-host responses after intestinal transplantation. Produced via immunoSEQ multiplex PCR; TCRdb's table is partial and in-frame only. Here the sample spans around 50,000 clones, 70% to 90% being singletons. The starting material was PBMCs, obtained 26 days after transplant. The receptor set was obtained from a human patient who received an intestinal transplant, so some T cells may come from the graft donor.

The V and J genes are TRBV9 and TRBJ1-3; D not resolved. Germline V gene data show CDR1 as SGDLS and CDR2 as YYNGEE. Trimming took off 6 bases at V and 0 bases at J, with 4 bases between the two ends. This CDR3 has 12 residues. The CDR3 spells CASTDSGNTIYF. The CDR3 nucleotides read TGTGCCAGCACAGACTCTGGAAACACCATATATTTT.

This clone was found once. J is TRBJ2-1 and V is TRBV6-6, with D maybe TRBD2 (5 bases). The CDR3 contains 14 residues. Germline CDR1 is MNHNY and CDR2 is SVGAGI (reference sequence). V was pared by 6 bases and J by 7 bases, with 16 bases between. For the CDR3, the DNA is TGTGCCAGCAGCCACGCGTCGGGGAATAATGAGCAGTTCTTC. This gives the protein CASSHASGNNEQFF.

This chain links TRBV7-2 with TRBJ1-3, with D perhaps matching TRBD1 (6 bases). CDR3 length equals 19 residues. V was clipped by 1 base and J by 0 bases, with 19 bases between them. Germline V CDR1 and CDR2: SGHTA, FQGNSA. As DNA, the CDR3 is TGTGCCAGCAGCTTAGAGAGAGGGGGTTTTGGGGGCTCTGGAAACACCATATATTTT. It codes for CASSLERGGFGGSGNTIYF.

The V call is TRBV20-1, the J call TRBJ2-1, with D perhaps TRBD1 (6 bases). The CDR3 runs 11 residues. Trimming removed 5 bases at V and 12 bases at J, with 14 bases between. Germline V gene sequence: CDR1 DFQATT, CDR2 SNEGSKA (reference sequence). The chain's CDR3 is CSALQGSTQFF. The CDR3 DNA reads TGCAGTGCTTTGCAGGGGAGTACGCAGTTCTTC.

The gene calls are TRBV6-1 and TRBJ2-1, with TRBD2 as a possible D gene (5 bases). CDR1 and CDR2 (germline): MNHNS, SASEGT. The CDR3 contains 13 residues. The V end lost 6 bases, the J end lost 10 bases, and 16 bases lay between the germline ends. The CDR3 region has the DNA TGTGCCAGCAGGATACTAGTTTCCTACGAGCAGTTCTTC. Its translation: CASRILVSYEQFF.

This chain connects TRBV5-1 to TRBJ2-6, with 8 nucleotides matching TRBD2. Per the germline V gene, CDR1 is SGHRS and CDR2 is YFSETQ. This CDR3 is 17 amino acids long. The junction had 9 bases not matched to a gene; V was cut back by 7 bases and J by 0 bases. In DNA, the CDR3 is TGCGCCAGCCACCTCGGGGGGGGCCGCTCTGGGGCCAACGTCCTGACTTTC. Translating it yields CASHLGGGRSGANVLTF.

This sequence joins TRBV4-1 and TRBJ1-4, with TRBD1 as a possible D gene (5 bases). Germline CDR1 MGHRA, CDR2 YSYEKL. Trimming removed 0 bases at V and 0 bases at J, with 20 bases between. This CDR3 comprises 20 residues. CDR3 amino acids: CASSQDKKIGEGATNEKLFF. CDR3 coding DNA: TGCGCCAGCAGCCAAGATAAGAAGATAGGGGAAGGAGCAACTAATGAAAAACTGTTTTTT.

This clone came up a few times. The chain is built from TRBV5-3 and TRBJ1-5, with TRBD1 as a possible D gene (6 bases). TRBV5-3 is treated as an ORF (open reading frame) with a function not yet certain. Between the trimmed V and J ends, which lost 4 bases and 0 bases, there was a span of 14 bases. CDR3 length equals 16 residues. The CDR3 DNA reads TGTGCCAGAAGCCCTATGACAGGATATAGCAATCAGCCCCAGCATTTT. It specifies CARSPMTGYSNQPQHF.

This chain joins TRBV7-8 and TRBJ2-5; a weak D match, TRBD2 (6 bases). The CDR3 has 15 amino acids. Germline V lookup: CDR1 SGHVS, CDR2 FQNEAQ. Trimming left V 0 bases short and J 2 bases short, with 10 bases between. The chain's CDR3 is CASSLAPGAQETQYF. The CDR3, as DNA: TGTGCCAGCAGCTTAGCCCCGGGAGCTCAAGAGACCCAGTACTTC.

The chain recombines TRBV7-6 with TRBJ2-1, with 14 positions matching TRBD2. Germline CDR1 reads SGHVS; CDR2 reads FNYEAQ. The CDR3 is 16 amino acids. Trimming cost V 5 bases and J 6 bases; bases outside gene matches: 6. CDR3 residues: CASSPYGTSGSNEQFF. CDR3 DNA sequence: TGTGCCAGCAGCCCTTACGGGACTAGCGGGAGCAATGAGCAGTTCTTC.

V is TRBV19 and J is TRBJ1-1; perhaps TRBD1 as D (6 bases). The CDR3 runs 13 residues. Trimming cost V 2 bases and J 4 bases, with 8 bases left between them. From germline, CDR1 is LNHDA and CDR2 SQIVND (reference sequence). The chain's CDR3 is CASSIRTVTEAFF. CDR3 nucleotide sequence: TGTGCCAGTAGTATACGGACAGTCACTGAAGCTTTCTTT. Drawing the rest from reference TRBV19 and TRBJ1-1, the complete variable domain is DGGITQSPKYLFRKEGQNVTLSCEQNLNHDAMYWYRQDPGQGLRLIYYSQIVNDFQKGDIAEGYSVSREKKESFPLTVTSAQKNPTAFYLCASSIRTVTEAFFGQGTRLTVV.

V and J are TRBV27 and TRBJ2-7; maybe TRBD2 (5 bases). The CDR3 covers 13 residues. With 3 bases removed from V and 6 bases from J, the gap between germline ends came to 12 bases. Per germline, CDR1 MNHEY and CDR2 SMNVEV (reference sequence). CDR3 amino acids: CASSFQRLSEQYF. The CDR3 DNA follows: TGTGCCAGCAGTTTCCAGCGGCTCTCCGAGCAGTACTTC.

This chain links TRBV4-3 with TRBJ2-2; possible D gene TRBD2, 6 bases. The ends were cut back, 0 bases at V and 4 bases at J, with 18 bases in the middle. Germline-derived CDR1 and CDR2 are LGHNA and YSLEER. The CDR3 spans 18 residues. CDR3 in amino acids: CASSQDTRGLRITGELFF. The CDR3 bases are TGCGCCAGCAGCCAAGACACCCGGGGGTTGAGAATCACCGGGGAGCTGTTTTTT.

The chain employs TRBV19 and TRBJ2-1, with D possibly TRBD2 on 6 matching bases. The germline V and J ends were trimmed by 7 bases and 3 bases, with 10 bases remaining between them. Per germline, CDR1 LNHDA and CDR2 SQIVND (reference sequence). The CDR3 covers 13 residues. Here the CDR3 DNA reads TGTGCCAGTAAGGAGGGGTTCTACAATGAGCAGTTCTTC. As protein: CASKEGFYNEQFF.

As to this clone: At one end, the junction sequence differs from germline, possibly due to a read error. V is TRBV29-1 and J is TRBJ1-2, with D possibly matching TRBD1 (5 bases). Germline-derived CDR1 and CDR2 are SQVTM and ANQGSEA. This CDR3 spans 12 amino acids. The CDR3 nucleotides are TGCAGCGTTGCCGGGACTGACTATCGCTACACCTTC. Protein sequence: CSVAGTDYRYTF.

The CDR3 nucleotides read TGCGCCAGCAGCCCCGGGACTAGCACGGACGAGCAGTACTTC. It yields the protein CASSPGTSTDEQYF. The rearrangement uses TRBV5-1 and TRBJ2-7; 9 nucleotides align to TRBD2. From germline, CDR1 is SGHRS and CDR2 YFSETQ. Trimming took 4 bases from V and 5 from J; bases not matched to a gene: 7. This CDR3 spans 14 amino acids.

The genes are TRBV7-9 and TRBJ1-1; 12 bases map to TRBD1. Looked up from germline, CDR1 is SEHNR and CDR2 is FQNEAQ (reference sequence). CDR3 size: 15 residues. Germline trimming cut 5 bases from V and 3 bases from J; bases unmatched to any gene: 4. In DNA, the CDR3 is TGTGCCAGCAGCCTTGGGGACAGGGGGCACACTGAAGCTTTCTTT. Residues: CASSLGDRGHTEAFF. The full variable domain, with the rest looked up from reference TRBV7-9 and TRBJ1-1, is DTGVSQNPRHKITKRGQNVTFRCDPISEHNRLYWYRQTLGQGPEFLTYFQNEAQLEKSRLLSDRFSAERPKGSFSTLEIQRTEQGDSAMYLCASSLGDRGHTEAFFGQGTRLTVV.